Here is one TCR beta chain with its context. What it recognizes is unknown. The CDR3 extends over 13 amino acids. V lost 8 bases and J 6 bases, leaving 14 bases between the germline ends. This entry comes from a study of response to subunit inactivated influenza vaccine. Findings and limits, study-wide: Only a handful of new T cells, the authors suggested, are recruited with each seasonal influenza vaccination.

Via MiXCR, TCRdb re-called the RT-PCR reads, giving one row per CDR3 protein. The table has about 620,000 distinct CDR3 sequences, roughly 12% seen once; the top ten hold around 9.6%. The sample was PBMCs from blood, taken on the day of vaccination. The chain recombines TRBV12-3 or TRBV12-4 with TRBJ1-5, with D possibly being TRBD1 (5 bases). The TCR comes from a man aged 50 or older who received an inactivated influenza vaccine. The CDR3 region is CASGTDRGQPQHF. CDR3 coding DNA: TGTGCCAGCGGGACGGACCGGGGTCAGCCCCAGCATTTT.